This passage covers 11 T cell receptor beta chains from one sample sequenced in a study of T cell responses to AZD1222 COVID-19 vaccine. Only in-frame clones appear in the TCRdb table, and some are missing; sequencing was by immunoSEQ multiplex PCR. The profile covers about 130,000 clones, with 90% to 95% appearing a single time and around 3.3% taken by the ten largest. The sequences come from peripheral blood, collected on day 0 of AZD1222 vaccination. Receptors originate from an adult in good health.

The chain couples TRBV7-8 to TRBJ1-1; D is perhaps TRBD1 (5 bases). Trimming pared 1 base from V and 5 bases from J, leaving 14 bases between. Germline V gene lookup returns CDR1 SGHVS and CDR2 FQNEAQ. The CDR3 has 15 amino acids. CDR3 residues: CASSLVVGVVTEAFF. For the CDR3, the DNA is TGTGCCAGCAGCTTAGTAGTGGGGGTGGTGACTGAAGCTTTCTTT.

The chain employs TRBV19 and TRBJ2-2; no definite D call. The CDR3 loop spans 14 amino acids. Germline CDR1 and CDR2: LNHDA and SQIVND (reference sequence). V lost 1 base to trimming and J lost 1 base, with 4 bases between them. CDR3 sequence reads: CASSIAENTGELFF. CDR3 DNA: TGTGCCAGTAGTATAGCCGAGAACACCGGGGAGCTGTTTTTT.

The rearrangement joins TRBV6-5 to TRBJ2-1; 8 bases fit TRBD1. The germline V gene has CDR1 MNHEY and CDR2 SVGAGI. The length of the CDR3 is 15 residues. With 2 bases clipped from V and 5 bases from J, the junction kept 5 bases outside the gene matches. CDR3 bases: TGTGCCAGCAGTTACGACAGGGGTACTAACAATGAGCAGTTCTTC. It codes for CASSYDRGTNNEQFF.

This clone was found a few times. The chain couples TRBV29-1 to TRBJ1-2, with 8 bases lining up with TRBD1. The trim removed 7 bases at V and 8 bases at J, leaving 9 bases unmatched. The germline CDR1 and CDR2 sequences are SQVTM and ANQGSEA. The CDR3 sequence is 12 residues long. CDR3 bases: TGCAGCGCACCTCTGACAGGGGACGGCTACACCTTC. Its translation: CSAPLTGDGYTF.

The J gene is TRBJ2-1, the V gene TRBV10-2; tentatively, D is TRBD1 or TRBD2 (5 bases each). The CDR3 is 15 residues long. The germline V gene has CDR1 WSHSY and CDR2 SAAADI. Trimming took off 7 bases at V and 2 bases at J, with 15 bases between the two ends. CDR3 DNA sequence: TGCGCCAGCACCCCGGGACCCGAACCCTACAATGAGCAGTTCTTC. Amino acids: CASTPGPEPYNEQFF.

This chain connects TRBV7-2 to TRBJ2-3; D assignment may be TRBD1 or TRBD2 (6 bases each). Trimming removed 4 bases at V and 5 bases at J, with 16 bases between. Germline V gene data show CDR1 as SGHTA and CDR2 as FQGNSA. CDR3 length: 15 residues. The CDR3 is CASSSSGGIVDTQYF. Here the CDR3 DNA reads TGTGCCAGCAGCTCCTCCGGGGGCATCGTAGATACGCAGTATTTT.

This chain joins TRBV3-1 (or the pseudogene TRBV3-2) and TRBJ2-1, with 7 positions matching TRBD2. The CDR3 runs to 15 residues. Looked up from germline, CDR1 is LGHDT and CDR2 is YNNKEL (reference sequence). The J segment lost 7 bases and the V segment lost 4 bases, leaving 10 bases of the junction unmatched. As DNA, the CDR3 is TGTGCCAGCAGCCCCGGTTATGGCGGGAGAAATGAGCAGTTCTTC. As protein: CASSPGYGGRNEQFF.

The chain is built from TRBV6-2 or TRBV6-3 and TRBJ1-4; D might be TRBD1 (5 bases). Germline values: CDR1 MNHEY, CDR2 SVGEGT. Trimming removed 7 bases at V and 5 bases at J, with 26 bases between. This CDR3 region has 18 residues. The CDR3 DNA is TGTGCCAGCACCCCCGGAACAGGATCACCCCGCGGGAATGAAAAACTGTTTTTT. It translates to CASTPGTGSPRGNEKLFF.

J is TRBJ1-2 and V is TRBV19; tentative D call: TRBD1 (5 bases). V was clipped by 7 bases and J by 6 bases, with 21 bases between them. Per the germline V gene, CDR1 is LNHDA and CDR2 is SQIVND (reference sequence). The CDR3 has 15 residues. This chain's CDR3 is CASTPFPRVIDGYTF. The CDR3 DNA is TGTGCCAGTACCCCCTTCCCCAGGGTCATTGATGGCTACACCTTC.

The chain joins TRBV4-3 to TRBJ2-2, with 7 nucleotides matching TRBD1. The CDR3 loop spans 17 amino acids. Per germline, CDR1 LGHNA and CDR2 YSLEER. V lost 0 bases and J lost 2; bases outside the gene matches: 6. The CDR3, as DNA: TGCGCCAGCAGCCAAGATGGGACAGTCCTCAACACCGGGGAGCTGTTTTTT. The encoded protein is CASSQDGTVLNTGELFF.

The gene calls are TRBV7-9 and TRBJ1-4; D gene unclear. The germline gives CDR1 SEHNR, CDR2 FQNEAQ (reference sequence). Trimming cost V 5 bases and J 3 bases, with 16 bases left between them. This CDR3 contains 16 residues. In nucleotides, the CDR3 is TGTGCCAGCAGCCTCTCCGGCAAGGGCTCTAATGAAAAACTGTTTTTT. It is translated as CASSLSGKGSNEKLFF. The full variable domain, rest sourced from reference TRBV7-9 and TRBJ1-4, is DTGVSQNPRHKITKRGQNVTFRCDPISEHNRLYWYRQTLGQGPEFLTYFQNEAQLEKSRLLSDRFSAERPKGSFSTLEIQRTEQGDSAMYLCASSLSGKGSNEKLFFGSGTQLSVL.